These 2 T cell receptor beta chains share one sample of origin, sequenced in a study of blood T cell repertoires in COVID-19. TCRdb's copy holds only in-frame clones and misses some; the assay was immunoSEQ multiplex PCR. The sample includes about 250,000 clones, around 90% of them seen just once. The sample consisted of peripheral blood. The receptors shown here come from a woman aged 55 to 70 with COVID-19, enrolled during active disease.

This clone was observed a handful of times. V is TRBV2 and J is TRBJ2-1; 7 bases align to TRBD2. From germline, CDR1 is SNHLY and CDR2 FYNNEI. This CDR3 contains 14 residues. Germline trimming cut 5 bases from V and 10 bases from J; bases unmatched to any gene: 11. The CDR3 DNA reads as TGTGCCAGCAGTAATAGCGGGTCCCGGGGGGAGCAGTTCTTC. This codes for CASSNSGSRGEQFF.

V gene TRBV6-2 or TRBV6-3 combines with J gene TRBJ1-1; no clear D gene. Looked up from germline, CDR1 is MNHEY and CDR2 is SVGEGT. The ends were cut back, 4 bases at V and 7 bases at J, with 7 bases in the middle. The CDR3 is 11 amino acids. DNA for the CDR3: TGTGCCAGCAGTTGGGCTTATGAAGCTTTCTTT. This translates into CASSWAYEAFF.